These T cell receptor beta chains were read from a single sample in a study of neoadjuvant anti-PD-1 for oral cavity cancer. The protocol was immunoSEQ multiplex PCR, while the TCRdb copy is restricted to in-frame clones and leaves out a portion. The sample has roughly 46,000 clones, about three quarters seen once. Sequenced material: PBMCs, taken after nivolumab (anti-PD-1) treatment. The origin of the receptors is a person aged 35-79 years with oral cavity squamous cell carcinoma. Both conserved end residues are part of each CDR3. Fields, in order: D gene, V gene, CDR3 length, clone size, J gene, CDR3 DNA, CDR3 protein. The D gene is left open where the match is weak. The size of a clone is reported for some rows only, either as once, few or many, or as a class for expanded clones.

d_call: NA; v_call: TRBV11-2; cdr3_length: 15; clone_size: NA; j_call: TRBJ1-2; cdr3_nt: TGTGCCAGCAGCCCCCGGGACGGAAGAGGCTATGGCTACACCTTC; cdr3_aa: CASSPRDGRGYGYTF
d_call: TRBD1; v_call: TRBV6-4; cdr3_length: 18; clone_size: NA; j_call: TRBJ1-6; cdr3_nt: TGTGCCAGCAGTGAAGGACAGGGAGGAGGCTCCTATAATTCACCCCTCCACTTT; cdr3_aa: CASSEGQGGGSYNSPLHF
d_call: TRBD1; v_call: TRBV7-9; cdr3_length: 16; clone_size: NA; j_call: TRBJ1-2; cdr3_nt: TGTGCCAGCAGCGACCCTGGGGGGCAGGGGGTCTATGGCTACACCTTC; cdr3_aa: CASSDPGGQGVYGYTF
d_call: NA; v_call: TRBV7-9; cdr3_length: 15; clone_size: NA; j_call: TRBJ1-4; cdr3_nt: TGTGCCAGCAGCTTAGAGGCGGACCATAATGAAAAACTGTTTTTT; cdr3_aa: CASSLEADHNEKLFF
d_call: NA; v_call: TRBV2; cdr3_length: 11; clone_size: NA; j_call: TRBJ2-7; cdr3_nt: TGTGCCAGCGGGGACGGCTACGAGCAGTACTTC; cdr3_aa: CASGDGYEQYF
d_call: NA; v_call: TRBV4-1; cdr3_length: 14; clone_size: NA; j_call: TRBJ1-1; cdr3_nt: TGCGCCAGCAGCCGACTAGAAGATAACACTGAAGCTTTCTTT; cdr3_aa: CASSRLEDNTEAFF
d_call: NA; v_call: TRBV18; cdr3_length: 15; clone_size: NA; j_call: TRBJ1-5; cdr3_nt: TGTGCCAGCTCACCACCCCAACAGGGTGGTCAGCCCCAGCATTTT; cdr3_aa: CASSPPQQGGQPQHF
d_call: NA; v_call: TRBV4-1; cdr3_length: 14; clone_size: few; j_call: TRBJ1-1; cdr3_nt: TGCGCCAGCAGCCATATACAGGGATCTCCTGAAGCTTTCTTT; cdr3_aa: CASSHIQGSPEAFF
d_call: NA; v_call: TRBV2; cdr3_length: 16; clone_size: once; j_call: TRBJ1-1; cdr3_nt: TGTGCCAGCAGACGGACCGCGGCGGGTGCAGGGATTGAAGCTTTCTTT; cdr3_aa: CASRRTAAGAGIEAFF
d_call: TRBD2; v_call: TRBV5-1; cdr3_length: 18; clone_size: NA; j_call: TRBJ2-3; cdr3_nt: TGCGCCAGCAGCCCCGGGACTAGCGGGAGGGTCGCAACAGATACGCAGTATTTT; cdr3_aa: CASSPGTSGRVATDTQYF
d_call: NA; v_call: TRBV6-1; cdr3_length: 13; clone_size: few; j_call: TRBJ1-5; cdr3_nt: TGTGCCAGCAGTGAGAGGGGGAAAGGAGCCCAGCATTTT; cdr3_aa: CASSERGKGAQHF
d_call: NA; v_call: TRBV5-4; cdr3_length: 15; clone_size: NA; j_call: TRBJ2-1; cdr3_nt: TGTGCCAGCAGCAGAGGGGGTAAAGGGGACAATGAGCAGTTCTTC; cdr3_aa: CASSRGGKGDNEQFF
d_call: NA; v_call: TRBV4-2; cdr3_length: 14; clone_size: NA; j_call: TRBJ1-2; cdr3_nt: TGTGCCAGCAGCCAAGATGCCAGGGACTATGGCTACACCTTC; cdr3_aa: CASSQDARDYGYTF
d_call: TRBD1; v_call: TRBV19; cdr3_length: 14; clone_size: NA; j_call: TRBJ1-1; cdr3_nt: TGTGCCAGTAGTATAGGGACAGGGGGCACTGAAGCTTTCTTT; cdr3_aa: CASSIGTGGTEAFF
d_call: NA; v_call: TRBV5-4; cdr3_length: 15; clone_size: NA; j_call: TRBJ1-5; cdr3_nt: TGTGCCAGCAGCTTGAATCCCGGCAAAGACCAGCCCCAGCATTTT; cdr3_aa: CASSLNPGKDQPQHF
d_call: TRBD2; v_call: TRBV27; cdr3_length: 15; clone_size: NA; j_call: TRBJ2-7; cdr3_nt: TGTGCCAGCAGATCAGCGGGGGGTACCTCCCACGAGCAGTACTTC; cdr3_aa: CASRSAGGTSHEQYF
d_call: TRBD1; v_call: TRBV19; cdr3_length: 13; clone_size: NA; j_call: TRBJ1-2; cdr3_nt: TGTGCCACCCGGGACAGGGAAAGGGCTGGCTACACCTTC; cdr3_aa: CATRDRERAGYTF
d_call: TRBD1; v_call: TRBV18; cdr3_length: 16; clone_size: NA; j_call: TRBJ2-2; cdr3_nt: TGTGCCAGCTCACCATTGTACAGGGGGAACACCGGGGAGCTGTTTTTT; cdr3_aa: CASSPLYRGNTGELFF
d_call: NA; v_call: TRBV6-6; cdr3_length: 15; clone_size: NA; j_call: TRBJ2-3; cdr3_nt: TGTGCCAGCAGTTACCGGACAAGAGGGACAGATACGCAGTATTTT; cdr3_aa: CASSYRTRGTDTQYF
d_call: NA; v_call: TRBV14; cdr3_length: 12; clone_size: few; j_call: TRBJ2-3; cdr3_nt: TGTGCCAGCAGCCAAGATAAAGATACGCAGTATTTT; cdr3_aa: CASSQDKDTQYF
d_call: NA; v_call: TRBV5-6; cdr3_length: 16; clone_size: NA; j_call: TRBJ2-3; cdr3_nt: TGTGCCAGCAGCTCCCGCTTACAGCGGTCCACAGATACGCAGTATTTT; cdr3_aa: CASSSRLQRSTDTQYF
d_call: NA; v_call: TRBV7-2; cdr3_length: 13; clone_size: NA; j_call: TRBJ2-2; cdr3_nt: TGTGCCAGCAGCTTAGATGTAACCGGGGAGCTGTTTTTT; cdr3_aa: CASSLDVTGELFF
d_call: NA; v_call: TRBV5-1; cdr3_length: 16; clone_size: once; j_call: TRBJ1-3; cdr3_nt: TGCGCCAGCAGCTCCGGGAGGGGCCCCTCTGGAAACACCATATATTTT; cdr3_aa: CASSSGRGPSGNTIYF
d_call: NA; v_call: TRBV19; cdr3_length: 14; clone_size: NA; j_call: TRBJ1-5; cdr3_nt: TGTGCCAGCTCGACAGTGAATAGCAATCAGCCCCAGCATTTT; cdr3_aa: CASSTVNSNQPQHF
d_call: NA; v_call: TRBV7-2; cdr3_length: 15; clone_size: NA; j_call: TRBJ1-3; cdr3_nt: TGTGCCAGCAGCTTAAACAGGGCCGCGGGAAACACCATATATTTT; cdr3_aa: CASSLNRAAGNTIYF
d_call: NA; v_call: TRBV6-5; cdr3_length: 13; clone_size: NA; j_call: TRBJ1-1; cdr3_nt: TGTGCCAGCAGTTACGGGTCCGGGAAGGGAGCTTTCTTT; cdr3_aa: CASSYGSGKGAFF
d_call: TRBD1; v_call: TRBV5-4; cdr3_length: 15; clone_size: few; j_call: TRBJ2-1; cdr3_nt: TGTGCCAGCATCAATGCAGGGGGCGCGGTCAATGAGCAGTTCTTC; cdr3_aa: CASINAGGAVNEQFF
d_call: NA; v_call: TRBV7-3; cdr3_length: 14; clone_size: once; j_call: TRBJ1-1; cdr3_nt: TGTGCCAGCAGCTTAATGGCCGGACACCAAGAAGCTTTCTTT; cdr3_aa: CASSLMAGHQEAFF
d_call: NA; v_call: TRBV28; cdr3_length: 15; clone_size: few; j_call: TRBJ2-1; cdr3_nt: TGTGCCAGCAGTTCCCCTGGAGGCAGGGACAATGAGCAGTTCTTC; cdr3_aa: CASSSPGGRDNEQFF
d_call: NA; v_call: TRBV7-2; cdr3_length: 14; clone_size: NA; j_call: TRBJ1-1; cdr3_nt: TGTGCCAGCAGCTTAGAAACGGCGAACACTGAAGCTTTCTTT; cdr3_aa: CASSLETANTEAFF
d_call: NA; v_call: TRBV4-1; cdr3_length: 15; clone_size: NA; j_call: TRBJ1-2; cdr3_nt: TGCGCCAGCAGCCAAGCGGTCTCCAGAGGTGATGGCTACACCTTC; cdr3_aa: CASSQAVSRGDGYTF
d_call: NA; v_call: TRBV2; cdr3_length: 13; clone_size: medium-sized; j_call: TRBJ1-1; cdr3_nt: TGTGCCAGCAGTGATACAGTGAACACTGAAGCTTTCTTT; cdr3_aa: CASSDTVNTEAFF
d_call: NA; v_call: TRBV30; cdr3_length: 11; clone_size: few; j_call: TRBJ2-7; cdr3_nt: TGTGCCTGGAGTTTTTCAGTCGAGCAGTACTTC; cdr3_aa: CAWSFSVEQYF
d_call: TRBD1; v_call: TRBV9; cdr3_length: 15; clone_size: NA; j_call: TRBJ2-5; cdr3_nt: TGTGCCAGCAGCCTTTCCTGGACAGGGGGAGAGACCCAGTACTTC; cdr3_aa: CASSLSWTGGETQYF
d_call: TRBD1; v_call: TRBV30; cdr3_length: 13; clone_size: NA; j_call: TRBJ1-4; cdr3_nt: TGTGCCTGGCAGACAGGGCCTAATGAAAAACTGTTTTTT; cdr3_aa: CAWQTGPNEKLFF
d_call: NA; v_call: TRBV30; cdr3_length: 12; clone_size: few; j_call: TRBJ1-2; cdr3_nt: TGTGCCTGGAGTGTGTCAAGGGATGGCTACACCTTC; cdr3_aa: CAWSVSRDGYTF
d_call: TRBD1; v_call: TRBV7-8; cdr3_length: 15; clone_size: NA; j_call: TRBJ1-2; cdr3_nt: TGTGCCAGCAGCTTCACCTCGGGACAGGGCCAGGGCTACACCTTC; cdr3_aa: CASSFTSGQGQGYTF
d_call: NA; v_call: TRBV5-1; cdr3_length: 12; clone_size: NA; j_call: TRBJ2-3; cdr3_nt: TGCGCCAGCAGCTTGGCCGGAGATACGCAGTATTTT; cdr3_aa: CASSLAGDTQYF
d_call: TRBD1; v_call: TRBV9; cdr3_length: 16; clone_size: NA; j_call: TRBJ2-5; cdr3_nt: TGTGCCAGCAGCGTAGCACAGGGGCGAGTGGAGGAGACCCAGTACTTC; cdr3_aa: CASSVAQGRVEETQYF
d_call: NA; v_call: TRBV5-6; cdr3_length: 14; clone_size: once; j_call: TRBJ2-7; cdr3_nt: TGTGCCAGCAGCTTGGGGCAGGGGAACTACGAGCAGTACTTC; cdr3_aa: CASSLGQGNYEQYF
d_call: NA; v_call: TRBV7-8; cdr3_length: 15; clone_size: NA; j_call: TRBJ1-1; cdr3_nt: TGTGCCAGCAGCTTAGTCCAGGGAGTGAACACTGAAGCTTTCTTT; cdr3_aa: CASSLVQGVNTEAFF
d_call: NA; v_call: TRBV14; cdr3_length: 15; clone_size: NA; j_call: TRBJ2-1; cdr3_nt: TGTGCCAGCAGCCAAGCGGGGGCGGCTAACAATGAGCAGTTCTTC; cdr3_aa: CASSQAGAANNEQFF
d_call: NA; v_call: TRBV11-2; cdr3_length: 14; clone_size: once; j_call: TRBJ2-7; cdr3_nt: TGTGCCAGCAGCTTAGCCGGGGCGCCCTACGAGCAGTACTTC; cdr3_aa: CASSLAGAPYEQYF
d_call: NA; v_call: TRBV14; cdr3_length: 13; clone_size: NA; j_call: TRBJ2-1; cdr3_nt: TGTGCCAGCCGAGAGACGGTCAACAATGAGCAGTTCTTC; cdr3_aa: CASRETVNNEQFF
d_call: NA; v_call: TRBV11-2; cdr3_length: 12; clone_size: NA; j_call: TRBJ2-7; cdr3_nt: TGTGCCAGCAGCTTAAAGACCTACGAGCAGTACTTC; cdr3_aa: CASSLKTYEQYF
d_call: NA; v_call: TRBV11-2; cdr3_length: 13; clone_size: NA; j_call: TRBJ2-3; cdr3_nt: TGTGCCAGCAACCTTGGGTGGACAGATACGCAGTATTTT; cdr3_aa: CASNLGWTDTQYF
d_call: NA; v_call: TRBV10-1; cdr3_length: 13; clone_size: few; j_call: TRBJ1-1; cdr3_nt: TGCGCCAGCAGTCCTCGAAGAGGTACTGAAGCTTTCTTT; cdr3_aa: CASSPRRGTEAFF
d_call: TRBD1; v_call: TRBV2; cdr3_length: 14; clone_size: few; j_call: TRBJ2-2; cdr3_nt: TGTGCCAGCAGTGCGGACAGGGCCACCGGGGAGCTGTTTTTT; cdr3_aa: CASSADRATGELFF
d_call: NA; v_call: TRBV4-2; cdr3_length: 18; clone_size: NA; j_call: TRBJ1-5; cdr3_nt: TGTGCCAGCAGCCAAGATCTAATAGGACACCCGGGCAATCAGCCCCAGCATTTT; cdr3_aa: CASSQDLIGHPGNQPQHF
d_call: TRBD2; v_call: TRBV5-5; cdr3_length: 14; clone_size: few; j_call: TRBJ2-7; cdr3_nt: TGTGCCAGCCGACTAGCGGGAGTATCCTACGAGCAGTACTTC; cdr3_aa: CASRLAGVSYEQYF
d_call: NA; v_call: TRBV10-2; cdr3_length: 16; clone_size: NA; j_call: TRBJ2-1; cdr3_nt: TGCGCCAGCAGGTACCCAGGGGGGGCGGCCCGGAATGAGCAGTTCTTC; cdr3_aa: CASRYPGGAARNEQFF
d_call: NA; v_call: TRBV29-1; cdr3_length: 12; clone_size: once; j_call: TRBJ2-7; cdr3_nt: TGCAGCGTGACGGGCCCTACCTACGAGCAGTACTTC; cdr3_aa: CSVTGPTYEQYF
d_call: TRBD2; v_call: TRBV14; cdr3_length: 15; clone_size: NA; j_call: TRBJ2-7; cdr3_nt: TGTGCCAGCAGCCTATATCTAGCGGGAAAGTACGAGCAGTACTTC; cdr3_aa: CASSLYLAGKYEQYF
d_call: NA; v_call: TRBV6-5; cdr3_length: 13; clone_size: NA; j_call: TRBJ1-1; cdr3_nt: TGTGCCAGCAGTTACTTGACGGCCACTGAAGCTTTCTTT; cdr3_aa: CASSYLTATEAFF
d_call: TRBD1; v_call: TRBV19; cdr3_length: 19; clone_size: NA; j_call: TRBJ1-5; cdr3_nt: TGTGCCAGTACCCAGGGGGCAACTCGTGCGGGGGTTGGCAATCAGCCCCAGCATTTT; cdr3_aa: CASTQGATRAGVGNQPQHF